This T cell receptor beta chain emerged from a study of blood T cell repertoires in COVID-19. Profiling relied on immunoSEQ multiplex PCR, and the TCRdb table lists in-frame clones only, not all of them. The data hold 200,000 to 250,000 clones, with 85% to 90% observed a single time. The V and J ends lost 2 bases and 3 bases, in that order; junction bases with no gene match: 7. Germline CDR1 and CDR2: SGHDN and FVKESK. The CDR3 extends over 16 amino acids. The rearrangement joins TRBV14 to TRBJ2-3; 8 nucleotides match TRBD2. The receptor was derived from a woman aged 45-65 years in a cohort exposed to, infected with or recovered from COVID-19 (not recorded which). Sequences were obtained from PBMCs or T cells enriched from blood (not recorded which). This CDR3 is CASSQFPSGRTDTQYF. CDR3 in DNA: TGTGCCAGCAGCCAATTCCCTAGCGGGCGGACAGATACGCAGTATTTT.